The 19 T cell receptor beta chains below come from one sample, sequenced in a study of T cell responses to AZD1222 COVID-19 vaccine. Measured with immunoSEQ multiplex PCR; TCRdb has only the in-frame clones, and not every one. The sample includes over 100,000 clones, approximately 90% of them seen just once. Source: peripheral blood, taken on day 0 of AZD1222 vaccination. These receptors originate from an adult in good health.

This rearrangement joins TRBV5-4 to TRBJ1-1, with 10 positions matching TRBD1. The germline V gene encodes CDR1 SGHNT and CDR2 YYREEE (reference sequence). Trimming took 3 bases from V and 1 from J; bases not matched to a gene: 12. This CDR3 region has 18 residues. This CDR3 reads CASSSPNRQGATNTEAFF. CDR3 DNA: TGTGCCAGCAGCTCGCCGAATCGACAGGGGGCTACGAACACTGAAGCTTTCTTT.

The rearrangement uses TRBV6-6 and TRBJ1-2; D remains unclear. V dropped 10 bases and J dropped 0 bases, with 15 bases sitting between them. CDR3 length equals 14 residues. Germline V lookup: CDR1 MNHNY, CDR2 SVGAGI (reference sequence). The CDR3 loop is CAIADQHSNYGYTF. The CDR3 nucleotides are TGTGCCATCGCGGACCAGCATTCTAACTATGGCTACACCTTC.

J is TRBJ2-5 and V is TRBV7-2; possible D gene TRBD2, 6 bases. Per germline, CDR1 SGHTA and CDR2 FQGNSA. This CDR3 has 15 residues. Trimming left V 4 bases short and J 0 bases short, with 12 bases between. The CDR3 reads CASSSLLANQETQYF. The CDR3 region has the DNA TGTGCCAGCAGCTCCTTACTAGCTAACCAAGAGACCCAGTACTTC.

The V call is TRBV7-8, the J call TRBJ2-5, with TRBD1 matching 7 bases. The V segment lost 3 bases and the J segment 2 bases; nucleotides outside the gene matches: 3. Germline V gene data show CDR1 as SGHVS and CDR2 as FQNEAQ. The length of the CDR3 is 14 residues. The chain's CDR3 is CASSFRGLQETQYF. The CDR3 bases are TGTGCCAGCAGCTTTAGGGGGCTACAAGAGACCCAGTACTTC.

The rearrangement joins TRBV5-4 to TRBJ1-4; 9 bases are shared with TRBD1. CDR1 is SGHNT and CDR2 is YYREEE in the germline V gene (reference sequence). The CDR3 loop spans 14 amino acids. The V segment lost 4 bases and the J segment 7 bases; nucleotides outside the gene matches: 5. The CDR3 sequence is CASSLDRGSEKLFF. In DNA form, the CDR3 reads TGTGCCAGCAGCCTCGACAGGGGGTCTGAAAAACTGTTTTTT.

A single count supports this clone. V gene TRBV7-2 combines with J gene TRBJ2-1; 8 bases line up with TRBD1. V was pared by 4 bases and J by 7 bases, with 6 bases of the junction left unmatched. This CDR3 comprises 14 residues. CDR1 and CDR2 from the germline V gene are SGHTA and FQGNSA. The CDR3: CASSSQGAENEQFF. The CDR3 bases are TGTGCCAGCAGCTCGCAGGGGGCAGAGAATGAGCAGTTCTTC. The variable domain in full, completed from reference TRBV7-2 and TRBJ2-1, reads GAGVSQSPSNKVTEKGKDVELRCDPISGHTALYWYRQSLGQGLEFLIYFQGNSAPDKSGLPSDRFSAERTGGSVSTLTIQRTQQEDSAVYLCASSSQGAENEQFFGPGTRLTVL.

This chain connects TRBV7-8 to TRBJ1-6, with 11 bases matching TRBD1. V lost 3 bases and J lost 7; bases outside the gene matches: 8. CDR1 and CDR2 from the germline V gene are SGHVS and FQNEAQ. The CDR3 sequence is 17 residues long. Here the CDR3 DNA reads TGTGCCAGCAGCTTCAGGACAGGGGGCGCATACAATTCACCCCTCCACTTT. Its translation is CASSFRTGGAYNSPLHF.

The V and J genes are TRBV30 and TRBJ1-1; D perhaps matches TRBD1 (5 bases). V was trimmed by 2 bases and J by 4 bases, leaving 14 bases between them. The germline gives CDR1 GTSNPN, CDR2 SVGIG (reference sequence). The CDR3 is 14 amino acids. CDR3: CAWSPGAPGTEAFF. DNA for the CDR3: TGTGCCTGGAGTCCCGGGGCCCCAGGCACTGAAGCTTTCTTT.

V is TRBV5-4 and J is TRBJ2-1, with TRBD1 identical over 7 bases. Germline V CDR1 and CDR2: SGHNT, YYREEE (reference sequence). The V and J ends lost 7 bases and 8 bases, in that order; junction bases with no gene match: 12. This CDR3 spans 14 amino acids. CDR3 sequence (DNA): TGTGCCAGCTCCCTAGGGGGCGGTTATCATGAGCAGTTCTTC. It translates to CASSLGGGYHEQFF.

The chain couples TRBV9 to TRBJ2-3, with D perhaps matching TRBD2 (5 bases). The CDR3 has 14 residues. Trimming stripped 1 base from V and 3 bases from J, with 9 bases between. The germline V gene has CDR1 SGDLS and CDR2 YYNGEE. The DNA for the CDR3 is TGTGCCAGCAGCGTAAACTGGAGGACAGATACGCAGTATTTT. Amino acid sequence: CASSVNWRTDTQYF.

This sequence joins TRBV10-2 and TRBJ2-5; 8 nucleotides line up with TRBD1. The germline V gene has CDR1 WSHSY and CDR2 SAAADI. The V segment lost 6 bases and the J segment 2 bases; nucleotides outside the gene matches: 8. This CDR3 region has 15 residues. The CDR3 DNA follows: TGCGCCAGCAGACCTACAGGGGGTCTTCAAGAGACCCAGTACTTC. Translated, it gives CASRPTGGLQETQYF.

The rearrangement uses TRBV19 and TRBJ2-7; D might be TRBD1 or TRBD2, each matching 5 bases. Trimming removed 5 bases at V and 2 bases at J, with 16 bases between. The germline V gene encodes CDR1 LNHDA and CDR2 SQIVND (reference sequence). The CDR3 extends over 15 amino acids. Written as DNA, the CDR3 is TGTGCCAGTAGTGGACGTGGTGGGACCCCCTACGAGCAGTACTTC. Amino acids: CASSGRGGTPYEQYF.

The genes are TRBV20-1 and TRBJ1-5; weak D call: TRBD1 (5 bases). V dropped 5 bases and J dropped 0 bases, with 11 bases sitting between them. Germline values: CDR1 DFQATT, CDR2 SNEGSKA (reference sequence). The CDR3 extends over 14 amino acids. In DNA, the CDR3 is TGCAGTGCTGGTGGGGGTTATAGCAATCAGCCCCAGCATTTT. Amino acids: CSAGGGYSNQPQHF.

J is TRBJ2-1 and V is TRBV10-1, with 9 bases identical to TRBD2. Trimming removed 2 bases from V and 5 bases from J; junction bases left unmatched: 4. Germline-derived CDR1 and CDR2 are WNHNN and SYGVQD (reference sequence). This CDR3 is 15 amino acids long. CDR3 protein: CASSEQIAGDNEQFF. The CDR3 DNA reads TGCGCCAGCAGTGAGCAGATAGCGGGGGACAATGAGCAGTTCTTC.

V is TRBV7-8 and J is TRBJ1-6; TRBD1 matches at 8 bases. Looked up from germline, CDR1 is SGHVS and CDR2 is FQNEAQ. CDR3 length: 17 residues. V lost 3 bases to trimming and J lost 10 bases; unmatched junction nucleotides: 14. CDR3 sequence (DNA): TGTGCCAGCAGCTTGCCATTAAGGACAGGGCAAGGGTCACCCCTCCACTTT. Amino acids: CASSLPLRTGQGSPLHF. The variable domain in full, completed from reference TRBV7-8 and TRBJ1-6, reads GAGVSQSPRYKVAKRGQDVALRCDPISGHVSLFWYQQALGQGPEFLTYFQNEAQLDKSGLPSDRFFAERPEGSVSTLKIQRTQQEDSAVYLCASSLPLRTGQGSPLHFGNGTRLTVT.

This sequence joins TRBV29-1 and TRBJ1-5; D is possibly TRBD1 (5 bases). Germline V gene data show CDR1 as SQVTM and CDR2 as ANQGSEA. V lost 4 bases and J lost 6, with 19 bases in between. This CDR3 is built from 15 residues. CDR3 residues: CSVGSGEGRIQPQHF. The CDR3 DNA reads as TGCAGCGTTGGCTCCGGTGAGGGGCGGATTCAGCCCCAGCATTTT.

This chain uses TRBV5-1 with TRBJ1-6; D is perhaps TRBD1 (5 bases). Trimming removed 3 bases from V and 8 bases from J, with 12 bases in between. There are 14 residues in the CDR3. Germline-derived CDR1 and CDR2 are SGHRS and YFSETQ. The CDR3 DNA is TGCGCCAGCAGCTCGGGGGTATTAGATTCACCCCTCCACTTT. This encodes CASSSGVLDSPLHF.

This chain connects TRBV2 to TRBJ1-3; unclear D gene. The CDR3 runs to 16 residues. CDR1 SNHLY and CDR2 FYNNEI come from the germline V gene. V was pared by 8 bases and J by 0 bases, with 17 bases between. The CDR3 is CASRRVLHYSGNTIYF. The DNA for the CDR3 is TGTGCCAGCCGGAGGGTTTTACACTACTCTGGAAACACCATATATTTT. Complete variable domain (other parts from reference TRBV2 and TRBJ1-3): EPEVTQTPSHQVTQMGQEVILRCVPISNHLYFYWYRQILGQKVEFLVSFYNNEISEKSEIFDDQFSVERPDGSNFTLKIRSTKLEDSAMYFCASRRVLHYSGNTIYFGEGSWLTVV.

The chain is built from TRBV20-1 and TRBJ1-2, with D tentatively TRBD1 (6 bases). Germline V gene data show CDR1 as DFQATT and CDR2 as SNEGSKA (reference sequence). The length of the CDR3 is 11 residues. Trimming left V 5 bases short and J 8 bases short, with 12 bases between. In DNA, the CDR3 is TGCAGTGCTTGGACAGATCAAGGCTACACCTTC. Translated, it gives CSAWTDQGYTF.